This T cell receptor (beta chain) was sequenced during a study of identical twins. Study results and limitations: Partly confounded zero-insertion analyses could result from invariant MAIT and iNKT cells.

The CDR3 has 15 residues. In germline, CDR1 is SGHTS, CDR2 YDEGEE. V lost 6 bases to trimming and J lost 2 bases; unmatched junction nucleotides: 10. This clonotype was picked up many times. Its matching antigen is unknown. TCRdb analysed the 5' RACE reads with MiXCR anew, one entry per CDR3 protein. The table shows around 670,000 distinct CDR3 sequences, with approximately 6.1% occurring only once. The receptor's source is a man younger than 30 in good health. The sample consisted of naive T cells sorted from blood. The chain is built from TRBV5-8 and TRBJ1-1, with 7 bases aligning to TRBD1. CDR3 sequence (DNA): TGTGCCAGCATCCATCGATCAGGGGGAAACACTGAAGCTTTCTTT. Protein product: CASIHRSGGNTEAFF.